This T cell receptor (beta chain) was sequenced in a study of human T cells and chemical hapten exposure (TCRdb year 2021). In the study overall: For sensitization, 2% DPC in acetone was applied to a 2 cm by 2 cm area of upper inner arm skin. Patients additionally received weekly therapeutic DPC doses to the scalp throughout the roughly 25-week study period. Patch testing on the upper back used Finn chambers containing 0.01% DPC, with scoring done after 6 days according to International Contact Dermatitis Research Group standards. The patient cohort, mostly female, included alopecia areata with under or over 50% scalp involvement, alopecia totalis and alopecia universalis. Libraries were pooled for sequencing, and variation in per-sample TCR yields was attributed mainly to small differences in library volumes within the pool. In alopecia patients, the study followed how the peripheral blood TCR repertoire changed in vivo over primary and secondary sensitization to diphenylcyclopropenone (DPC), a hapten. Patient blood was sampled pre-sensitization (week 0) and at 2, 6 and about 24 weeks after DPC sensitization. Approximately 28 alopecia patients gave blood for TCR sequencing at one to four time points (pre-sensitization, 2, 6 and 24 weeks).

Relative to germline, V is 5 bases shorter and J is 0 bases shorter, with 13 bases between their ends. From cysteine to phenylalanine, the CDR3 is 15 amino acids long. This entry keeps only the CDR3 DNA: 45 bases, framed from base 1. Sequences MNHEY (CDR1) and SVGAGI (CDR2) are obtained from the germline V gene. Library creation used RACE. Sequencing instrument: NextSeq 500. Library preparation attached unique molecular identifiers to individual cDNA molecules for quantitative, reproducible TCR counting. Both TCR alpha and TCR beta chains were sequenced from each blood RNA sample. The study's processing was this. The median number of TCRs per sample was 95,638, ranging from 23,224 to 690,600. V, J and CDR3 annotation of the TCR reads was carried out using the Decombinator software suite. Every sample was subsampled to the same number of TCRs (28,000) for the PS versus PT1 abundance plots. TCRs were defined as expanded if absent before sensitization and observed at least eight times at the 2-week time point. The public reads were run again by TCRdb, first through fastp at Q25 and then through MiXCR, and only productive beta chains were kept. Every distinct CDR3 protein forms one entry, paired with its most common genes and DNA. The V and J calls reflect TCRdb's pipeline rather than the authors' work. Across this sample there are roughly 180,000 distinct CDR3 sequences, with 14% seen only once. The ten largest clones add up to 1.5% to 2% of the sample.

According to the study, the label for this sample's time point signals: patch test 1, 2 weeks after DPC sensitization. This specimen's treatment or condition label, interpreted: therapeutic diphenylcyclopropenone sensitization with weekly scalp DPC. At every patch-test visit, the blood draw took place before the patch test was put on. Eligible patients were aged 18 to 70, diagnosed with alopecia, deemed suitable for DPC therapy, and excluded if pregnant. Unfractionated whole blood was collected in Tempus Blood RNA tubes, and total RNA was extracted from that blood. The full study reports these points: Because all patients had alopecia, a presumed autoimmune disease, the immune response of the patients might differ from that of healthy individuals. Significantly more large CDR3 similarity clusters were formed by expanded TCRs than by pre-sensitization or healthy control sets, consistent with antigen-driven responses. Repeated subsampling changed both the strength of the expansion versus patch-test correlation and the threshold at which that correlation became significant. A positive correlation was found between the number of PT1 expanded TCRs and patch test score, with significance reached at thresholds 8, 16 and 32 but not 4. No change with DPC sensitization was found in the number of TCRs above 1 in 1000 frequency, and no evidence of global repertoire structure alterations was found.

A word on this clonotype: It lacks a known antigen. No base-level quality is on record; no much larger clone is a single base apart.

The V gene is TRBV6-5 and the J gene is TRBJ1-2; the D region possibly corresponds to TRBD1 (6 bases align). Specimen: whole blood, collected in connection with sensitization to the hapten diphenylcyclopropenone (DPC). The receptor comes from a woman younger than 45 with alopecia areata. Some clones in this sample may be carry-over from other donors' samples. The CDR3 reads CASSHGQFANYGYTF. The nucleotides are TGTGCCAGCAGTCACGGACAGTTTGCTAACTATGGCTACACCTTC.